This TCR beta chain was retrieved from a study of technical replicates of blood from a few donors. Clones were read by immunoSEQ multiplex PCR, and TCRdb kept only the in-frame ones, dropping some. The repertoire holds 79,000 or so clones, with roughly 96% as singletons. V lost 6 bases and J lost 1, with 15 bases in between. CDR3 size: 15 residues. The germline V gene encodes CDR1 WNHNN and CDR2 SYGVQD (reference sequence). The rearrangement joins TRBV10-1 to TRBJ1-1, with a tentative D call TRBD1 (6 bases). The receptor was derived from a human donor in good health. Material: T cells isolated from PBMCs. CDR3 sequence reads: CASSQQGLENTEAFF. The CDR3 DNA sequence: TGCGCCAGCAGCCAGCAGGGGCTCGAGAACACTGAAGCTTTCTTT.